This entry lists 7 T cell receptor beta chains sequenced from one sample in a study of a mutant IDH1 vaccine in newly diagnosed glioma. Time point here: week 5, during vaccination. Each vaccine dose was 300 ug of mutant IDH1 20-mer peptide, with topical imiquimod. These TCRs' antigens remain unknown. Clones were sequenced by immunoSEQ multiplex PCR, and TCRdb holds only the in-frame ones, with some missing. The sample carries roughly 62,000 clones, about 86% recorded once. The sample was PBMCs, taken from a glioma patient whose treatment included an IDH1 peptide vaccine. Source of these receptors: a woman between 50 and 59 years old with glioma.

The gene calls are TRBV5-1 and TRBJ1-2; D gene ambiguous. CDR1 is SGHRS, CDR2 YFSETQ, per germline. The CDR3 is 15 residues long. V gave up 2 bases and J gave up 2 bases, with 13 bases separating them. DNA for the CDR3: TGCGCCAGCAGCTTAACAGATCCCGAGAACTATGGCTACACCTTC. Its translation: CASSLTDPENYGYTF.

The chain joins TRBV7-8 to TRBJ1-5; 11 positions match TRBD1. In germline, CDR1 is SGHVS, CDR2 FQNEAQ. The J segment lost 7 bases and the V segment lost 7 bases, leaving 9 bases of the junction unmatched. This CDR3 contains 15 residues. CDR3 in DNA: TGTGCCAGCACCCTAGGGACAGGGGGAATCCAGCCCCAGCATTTT. It yields the protein CASTLGTGGIQPQHF. Using reference TRBV7-8 and TRBJ1-5 for the parts outside the CDR3, the full variable domain is GAGVSQSPRYKVAKRGQDVALRCDPISGHVSLFWYQQALGQGPEFLTYFQNEAQLDKSGLPSDRFFAERPEGSVSTLKIQRTQQEDSAVYLCASTLGTGGIQPQHFGDGTRLSIL.

CDR3 in DNA: TGTGCCAGCAGCTCTACTAGCGGGGGGAAGGTGGAGACCCAGTACTTC. Residues: CASSSTSGGKVETQYF. This sequence joins TRBV7-9 and TRBJ2-5, with TRBD2 matching over 12 bases. The CDR3 extends over 16 amino acids. V lost 4 bases, J lost 5 bases, and 8 bases stayed unmatched. Germline lookup yields CDR1 SEHNR and CDR2 FQNEAQ (reference sequence).

This clone was counted once. The chain links TRBV2 to TRBJ1-5; no clear D gene. Germline V lookup: CDR1 SNHLY, CDR2 FYNNEI. The V gene lost 1 base and the J gene lost 6 bases, with 7 bases spanning the gap. The CDR3 has 13 amino acids. In nucleotides, the CDR3 is TGTGCCAGCAGTGAAGGGGAGGGTCAGCCCCAGCATTTT. It translates to CASSEGEGQPQHF. Using reference TRBV2 and TRBJ1-5 for the parts outside the CDR3, the full variable domain is EPEVTQTPSHQVTQMGQEVILRCVPISNHLYFYWYRQILGQKVEFLVSFYNNEISEKSEIFDDQFSVERPDGSNFTLKIRSTKLEDSAMYFCASSEGEGQPQHFGDGTRLSIL.

Concerning this clone itself: Its ends do not fully match the called genes, so a read error is possible. The chain is built from TRBV15 and TRBJ1-5; D unclear. Germline CDR1 is LNHNV and CDR2 is YYDKDF (reference sequence). The CDR3 is 12 residues long. CDR3 amino acids: CATSRDNQAQHF. The CDR3 region has the DNA TGTGCCACCAGCAGAGATAATCAGGCCCAGCATTTT.

The chain carries TRBV30 and TRBJ1-2; 10 bases align to TRBD1. This CDR3 has 13 residues. Germline CDR1 GTSNPN, CDR2 SVGIG (reference sequence). V dropped 3 bases and J dropped 7; count of bases not matched to a gene: 5. CDR3 in amino acids: CAWRAGTGAGYTF. The CDR3 nucleotides read TGTGCCTGGAGAGCCGGGACAGGGGCTGGCTACACCTTC.

The CDR3 nucleotides read TGCGCCAGCAGTCGAGGACAGGGGAGAGGAGCTTTCTTT. Its translation: CASSRGQGRGAFF. This chain uses TRBV5-1 with TRBJ1-1, with 9 bases lining up with TRBD1. Trimming at V came to 5 bases and at J to 10 bases, leaving 9 bases not matched to a gene. CDR1 and CDR2 from the germline V gene are SGHRS and YFSETQ. CDR3 length: 13 residues.